This paragraph covers one T cell receptor beta chain sequence. Its cognate antigen is unknown. In each case, RNA was isolated and then reverse transcribed into cDNA as the sequencing template. Libraries were prepared by immunoSEQ multiplex PCR; TCRdb keeps only in-frame clonotypes and omits some of them. The sample carries roughly 210,000 clones, roughly two fifths recorded once. The data stem from a study of CD8+ T cells in alopecia areata. Treatment meaning: oral pan-JAK inhibitor, 5-10 mg twice daily. This CDR3 is built from 12 residues. Trimming took 8 bases from V and 5 from J; bases not matched to a gene: 4. The germline CDR1 and CDR2 sequences are LNHDA and SQIVND (reference sequence). Notes on the study in general: Greater clonality was observed in lesional scalp samples, especially alopecia totalis/universalis, versus normal scalp.

The sample in question was CD4+ T cells sorted from blood, obtained at roughly week 38, from a patient treated with tofacitinib. This receptor was taken from a human donor with alopecia areata. The chain joins TRBV19 to TRBJ2-5; 8 positions match TRBD1. DNA for the CDR3: TGTGCCAGTGGACAGGGTCCGGAGACCCAGTACTTC. Protein sequence: CASGQGPETQYF.